This T cell receptor (beta chain) was sequenced in a study of blood T cell repertoires in COVID-19. Across the study: COVID-19 samples from acute and convalescent phases originated in the United States, Italy and Spain. T cells, B-cell-depleted T cells, or PBMCs provided the cDNA or gDNA that served as material.

Per the original data handling: Quantification of nucleated cells was approximated via reference gene primer amplification. Using immunoSEQ multiplex PCR, the repertoire was profiled, and TCRdb retains in-frame clones only, with some absent. The V and J calls and clone size are taken from that table; D and trimming were inferred from the DNA. The table lists around 320,000 clones, roughly 85% of them singletons. This clone turned up a few times. V was trimmed by 4 bases and J by 4 bases, leaving 9 bases between them. The CDR3 sequence is 12 residues long. Germline V gene sequence: CDR1 SGHRS, CDR2 YFSETQ.

The chain has TRBV5-1 and TRBJ2-7; D is possibly TRBD1 (5 bases). The sequence was obtained from a human donor in a cohort sampled during active COVID-19. Material: peripheral blood. This CDR3 reads CASSAGPYEQYF. In nucleotides, the CDR3 is TGCGCCAGCAGCGCAGGGCCTTACGAGCAGTACTTC.